One and the same sample provided the 17 T cell receptor beta chains below, sequenced in a study of beta chain features in type 1 diabetes listed by TCRdb under 2018. The library was built by means of the immunoSEQ multiplex PCR assay. The entire isolated RNA was reverse transcribed using the High Capacity cDNA Reverse Transcription Kit, and thus expressed TCRB transcripts were sequenced. TCRdb took this table from immuneACCESS and kept in-frame rearrangements with V and J called. Such tables lack part of the clones; where checked against another copy, unresolved V genes explain under half of the gap, and the rest is unexplained. Present in this sample are 970,000 or so clones, about 17% of which were seen just once. About 0.02% of the sample is taken by the ten largest. Sequencing was carried out using naive CD4+ T cells from blood. According to the study, the label for this sample's cell subset or site signals: true naive CD4+ T cells. The source of these receptors is a woman under 30 in good health.

This chain uses TRBV13 with TRBJ1-5; TRBD1 matches at 8 bases. Germline-derived CDR1 and CDR2 are PRHDT and FYEKMQ (reference sequence). This CDR3 spans 18 amino acids. V trimming: 1 base; J trimming: 4 bases; junction bases outside the gene matches: 12. The CDR3 loop is CASSLEPALGQVNQPQHF. The CDR3 DNA sequence: TGTGCCAGCAGCTTAGAGCCGGCGCTGGGACAGGTAAATCAGCCCCAGCATTTT.

This clone was picked up a small number of times. The chain links TRBV5-1 to TRBJ2-3; D is perhaps TRBD2 (6 bases). This CDR3 is built from 17 residues. In germline, CDR1 is SGHRS, CDR2 YFSETQ. Trimming removed 4 bases at V and 6 bases at J, with 24 bases between. The CDR3 loop is CASSQALEGGGVDTQYF. DNA for the CDR3: TGCGCCAGCAGCCAGGCTCTGGAGGGAGGCGGTGTCGATACGCAGTATTTT.

This clone was observed a few times. The chain employs TRBV19 and TRBJ2-7, with D maybe TRBD2 (5 bases). CDR3 length: 15 amino acids. Germline values: CDR1 LNHDA, CDR2 SQIVND (reference sequence). The V end lost 4 bases, the J end lost 3 bases, and 16 bases lay between the germline ends. The CDR3 protein is CASSKEGGRYYEQYF. The CDR3 DNA follows: TGTGCCAGTAGTAAAGAAGGCGGGCGATACTACGAGCAGTACTTC.

This clone was seen more than once but under ten times. V gene TRBV20-1 combines with J gene TRBJ1-1, with D possibly TRBD1 on 5 matching bases. Trimming stripped 1 base from V and 14 bases from J, with 11 bases between. CDR1 is DFQATT and CDR2 is SNEGSKA in the germline V gene (reference sequence). The CDR3 runs 10 residues. The CDR3, as DNA: TGCAGTGCTAGAGTCACCGGGGACTTCTTT. Its translation is CSARVTGDFF.

V and J are TRBV28 and TRBJ1-2; D gene unclear. Germline CDR1 reads MDHEN; CDR2 reads SYDVKM. V lost 6 bases, J lost 5 bases, and 10 bases lay in between. The CDR3 loop spans 12 amino acids. The CDR3, as DNA: TGTGCCAGCAGCCTAATAGGTTATGGCTACACCTTC. It encodes CASSLIGYGYTF.

This clone occurred a few times. The chain combines TRBV18 with TRBJ1-2; D call uncertain. CDR1 KGHSH and CDR2 LQKENI come from the germline V gene. CDR3 size: 14 residues. The V end was cut by 2 bases, the J end by 4 bases, with 11 bases between. DNA of the CDR3: TGTGCCAGCTCACCAGACAAGTTGTCCTATGGCTACACCTTC. Protein sequence: CASSPDKLSYGYTF.

The gene calls are TRBV7-2 and TRBJ1-1; D not resolved. This CDR3 comprises 14 residues. Germline-derived CDR1 and CDR2 are SGHTA and FQGNSA. With 1 base removed from V and 3 bases from J, the gap between germline ends came to 9 bases. This CDR3 is CASSLGATYTEAFF. The CDR3 DNA reads TGTGCCAGCAGCTTAGGCGCGACGTACACTGAAGCTTTCTTT.

This clone was counted a few times. The chain has TRBV6-1 and TRBJ2-5; D might be TRBD2 (5 bases). The CDR3 loop spans 12 amino acids. Trimming shortened V by 5 bases and J by 7 bases, and 11 bases separated the two germline ends. Looked up from germline, CDR1 is MNHNS and CDR2 is SASEGT. The CDR3 loop is CASSQIRGTQYF. CDR3 nucleotide sequence: TGTGCCAGCAGTCAAATACGGGGGACCCAGTACTTC.

This clone occurred a few times. The CDR3 DNA reads as TGTGCCAGCAGCTTATTCCCCCACAGGGGGCTTACTGGTGAGCAGTTCTTC. Its translation is CASSLFPHRGLTGEQFF. V and J are TRBV7-3 and TRBJ2-1; 9 nucleotides agree with TRBD1. Germline V lookup: CDR1 SGHTA, CDR2 FQGTGA. The CDR3 spans 17 residues. Trimming cost V 2 bases and J 9 bases; bases outside gene matches: 14.

This chain links TRBV7-8 with TRBJ1-1; D uncertain. The V gene lost 5 bases and the J gene lost 3 bases, with 7 bases spanning the gap. This CDR3 has 12 residues. Per germline, CDR1 SGHVS and CDR2 FQNEAQ. This CDR3 reads CASSHTDTEAFF. DNA for the CDR3: TGTGCCAGCAGCCACACGGACACTGAAGCTTTCTTT.

The chain combines TRBV10-3 with TRBJ2-6; D is unresolved. V lost 4 bases to trimming and J lost 4 bases, with 8 bases between them. Germline V gene lookup returns CDR1 ENHRY and CDR2 SYGVKD. The CDR3 is 14 amino acids. The CDR3 DNA is TGTGCCATCAGTGGCGTGGGGGGGGCCAACGTCCTGACTTTC. It yields the protein CAISGVGGANVLTF.

This clone has a handful of counts. This sequence joins TRBV6-5 and TRBJ2-5; 7 bases are a match to TRBD2. The J call may be wrong; the DNA end is better matched by TRBJ2-7. This CDR3 has 13 amino acids. Germline assignment: CDR1 MNHEY and CDR2 SVGAGI. The CDR3 nucleotides are TGTGCCAGCAGGAGCGGGATTTGGTACGAGCAGTACTTC. It is translated as CASRSGIWYEQYF.

Only a few counts were recorded for this clone. The rearrangement links TRBV7-9 to TRBJ2-1, with D tentatively TRBD1 or TRBD2 (5 bases each). There are 17 residues in the CDR3. Trimming took off 2 bases at V and 4 bases at J, with 18 bases between the two ends. The germline V gene encodes CDR1 SEHNR and CDR2 FQNEAQ (reference sequence). The CDR3 protein is CASSLRGQVGVYNEQFF. CDR3 sequence (DNA): TGTGCCAGCAGCTTAAGGGGTCAGGTGGGGGTGTACAATGAGCAGTTCTTC.

Of note for this clone: This specimen includes other DNA sequences encoding the same CDR3. The chain recombines TRBV7-3 with TRBJ1-1, with D maybe TRBD1 (6 bases). The germline gives CDR1 SGHTA, CDR2 FQGTGA. The CDR3 is made up of 13 amino acids. The V gene lost 5 bases and the J gene lost 1 base, with 8 bases spanning the gap. The DNA for the CDR3 is TGTGCCAGCAGCACGGACAGGAACACTGAAGCTTTCTTT. It encodes CASSTDRNTEAFF.

V is TRBV7-2 and J is TRBJ2-4; D gene ambiguous. This CDR3 region has 14 residues. Germline V gene sequence: CDR1 SGHTA, CDR2 FQGNSA. Trimming shortened V by 2 bases and J by 1 base, and 6 bases separated the two germline ends. CDR3 bases: TGTGCCAGCAGCTTATTTCCTGCCAAAAACATTCAGTACTTC. Protein: CASSLFPAKNIQYF. The full variable domain, rest sourced from reference TRBV7-2 and TRBJ2-4, is GAGVSQSPSNKVTEKGKDVELRCDPISGHTALYWYRQSLGQGLEFLIYFQGNSAPDKSGLPSDRFSAERTGGSVSTLTIQRTQQEDSAVYLCASSLFPAKNIQYFGAGTRLSVL.

This clone was observed a few times. The gene calls are TRBV5-4 and TRBJ2-3, with D uncertain. Germline values: CDR1 SGHNT, CDR2 YYREEE (reference sequence). Trimming removed 4 bases at V and 0 bases at J, with 3 bases between. This CDR3 is built from 12 residues. CDR3 DNA: TGTGCCAGCAGCCTAAGCACAGATACGCAGTATTTT. Translating it yields CASSLSTDTQYF. The full variable domain, rest sourced from reference TRBV5-4 and TRBJ2-3, is ETGVTQSPTHLIKTRGQQVTLRCSSQSGHNTVSWYQQALGQGPQFIFQYYREEENGRGNFPPRFSGLQFPNYSSELNVNALELDDSALYLCASSLSTDTQYFGPGTRLTVL.

This clone has only a few counts. V and J are TRBV5-1 and TRBJ2-3, with D unclear. The CDR3 consists of 17 residues. V lost 2 bases and J lost 1, with 17 bases in between. CDR1 SGHRS and CDR2 YFSETQ come from the germline V gene. The CDR3 sequence is CASSFYTSGYRTDTQYF. The CDR3 coding sequence is TGCGCCAGCAGCTTCTATACTTCGGGCTACCGCACAGATACGCAGTATTTT. Together with reference TRBV5-1 and TRBJ2-3, the CDR3 gives the full variable domain: KAGVTQTPRYLIKTRGQQVTLSCSPISGHRSVSWYQQTPGQGLQFLFEYFSETQRNKGNFPGRFSGRQFSNSRSEMNVSTLELGDSALYLCASSFYTSGYRTDTQYFGPGTRLTVL.